What follows are 8 T cell receptor beta chains derived from one specimen sequenced in a study of blood T cell repertoires in COVID-19. Repertoires were generated with immunoSEQ multiplex PCR, while TCRdb's copy carries only in-frame clones and drops some. The sample includes some 74,000 clones, roughly nine tenths of them seen just once. The sample comprised peripheral blood. The source is a man in his forties or fifties with COVID-19, enrolled during active disease.

V is TRBV6-5 and J is TRBJ2-5; D is unclear. In germline, CDR1 is MNHEY, CDR2 SVGAGI. The CDR3 is 13 residues long. Trimming stripped 6 bases from V and 1 base from J, with 9 bases between. The CDR3 DNA reads as TGTGCCAGCAGAACAGCTATCCAAGAGACCCAGTACTTC. It translates to CASRTAIQETQYF.

The chain recombines TRBV5-6 with TRBJ2-3; 8 bases fit TRBD1. Germline V CDR1 and CDR2: SGHDT, YYEEEE. The CDR3 covers 15 residues. J was trimmed by 1 base and V by 4 bases; bases with no gene match: 5. CDR3 nucleotide sequence: TGTGCCAGCAGCACGCCGGGACAGGGCACAGATACGCAGTATTTT. Encoded protein: CASSTPGQGTDTQYF.

The gene calls are TRBV6-1 and TRBJ2-3, with 7 nucleotides matching TRBD2. Germline V gene data show CDR1 as MNHNS and CDR2 as SASEGT. V dropped 3 bases and J dropped 1; count of bases not matched to a gene: 7. The CDR3 covers 16 residues. CDR3: CASSDGGSIGTDTQYF. The CDR3 nucleotides are TGTGCCAGCAGTGACGGCGGGAGTATAGGCACAGATACGCAGTATTTT.

This rearrangement joins TRBV4-2 to TRBJ2-7, with D unclear. The germline gives CDR1 LGHNA, CDR2 YNFKEQ. V lost 1 base to trimming and J lost 3 bases, with 10 bases between them. The CDR3 runs to 14 residues. The CDR3 region is CASSQALAVYEQYF. In nucleotides, the CDR3 is TGTGCCAGCAGCCAAGCCCTGGCGGTCTACGAGCAGTACTTC.

The gene calls are TRBV13 and TRBJ2-4; D ambiguous. Germline CDR1 reads PRHDT; CDR2 reads FYEKMQ (reference sequence). The CDR3 extends over 14 amino acids. Between the trimmed V and J ends, which lost 5 bases and 0 bases, there was a span of 8 bases. In DNA, the CDR3 is TGTGCCAGCAGCACCAGACTAGCCAAAAACATTCAGTACTTC. It encodes CASSTRLAKNIQYF.

The chain employs TRBV6-6 and TRBJ1-4; TRBD1 matches 7 bases. Per germline, CDR1 MNHNY and CDR2 SVGAGI (reference sequence). The CDR3 runs to 13 residues. Trimming cost V 10 bases and J 3 bases; bases outside gene matches: 5. The CDR3 reads CAIRGTANEKLFF. CDR3 coding DNA: TGTGCCATCAGAGGGACAGCTAATGAAAAACTGTTTTTT.

The chain employs TRBV9 and TRBJ2-1, with 7 bases fitting TRBD2. The CDR3 sequence is 16 residues long. The ends lost 4 bases at V and 2 bases at J; junction bases unmatched: 9. Per the germline V gene, CDR1 is SGDLS and CDR2 is YYNGEE. CDR3 DNA: TGTGCCAGCAGCCCCAGGTCGAGCGGGACCTACAATGAGCAGTTCTTC. This gives the protein CASSPRSSGTYNEQFF. Using reference TRBV9 and TRBJ2-1 for the parts outside the CDR3, the full variable domain is DSGVTQTPKHLITATGQRVTLRCSPRSGDLSVYWYQQSLDQGLQFLIQYYNGEERAKGNILERFSAQQFPDLHSELNLSSLELGDSALYFCASSPRSSGTYNEQFFGPGTRLTVL.

This chain joins TRBV9 and TRBJ2-1; D is perhaps TRBD1 (5 bases). This CDR3 has 14 amino acids. V was trimmed by 4 bases and J by 7 bases, leaving 15 bases between them. Germline loops: CDR1 SGDLS, CDR2 YYNGEE. CDR3 in amino acids: CASSLGHDGNEQFF. Written as DNA, the CDR3 is TGTGCCAGCAGCCTAGGACACGACGGAAATGAGCAGTTCTTC.